The next 5 T cell receptor beta chains were all read from a single sample in a study of identical twins. MiXCR, applied by TCRdb to the 5' RACE reads, yields one record per CDR3 protein. The data hold approximately 670,000 distinct CDR3 sequences, with 5.5% to 6.5% observed a single time. Material for sequencing was naive T cells sorted from blood. The receptors come from a young man in good health.

This clonotype was seen a handful of times. The genes are TRBV29-1 and TRBJ2-1; weak D call: TRBD2 (5 bases). CDR1 is SQVTM and CDR2 is ANQGSEA in the germline V gene. The CDR3 runs to 15 residues. V was trimmed by 3 bases and J by 0 bases, leaving 12 bases between them. As DNA, the CDR3 is TGCAGCGTTGATGCTAGCCAGAGCTCCTACAATGAGCAGTTCTTC. Translating gives CSVDASQSSYNEQFF.

This clonotype appeared many times. The rearrangement links TRBV4-2 to TRBJ2-7; 11 nucleotides align to TRBD1. Germline-derived CDR1 and CDR2 are LGHNA and YNFKEQ. Trimming took 4 bases from V and 6 from J; bases not matched to a gene: 8. The CDR3 consists of 15 residues. In nucleotides, the CDR3 is TGTGCCAGCAGCCTTTACCGGGACAGGGGGACCGAGCAGTACTTC. Its protein product is CASSLYRDRGTEQYF.

Many counts were recorded for this clonotype. The J gene is TRBJ2-7, the V gene TRBV7-2, with unresolved D. This CDR3 is 17 amino acids long. V lost 5 bases and J lost 0, with 20 bases in between. Germline V gene data show CDR1 as SGHTA and CDR2 as FQGNSA. The CDR3 sequence: CASSPASFRINSYEQYF. CDR3 in DNA: TGTGCCAGCAGCCCCGCCTCCTTTCGGATTAACTCCTACGAGCAGTACTTC.

The rearrangement uses TRBV7-8 and TRBJ2-1; D ambiguous. The CDR3 contains 12 residues. The germline gives CDR1 SGHVS, CDR2 FQNEAQ. Trimming pared 4 bases from V and 10 bases from J, leaving 11 bases between. The CDR3, as DNA: TGTGCCAGCAGCTATCGGCCCCAAGAGCAGTTCTTC. Translation: CASSYRPQEQFF.

The sample holds a few counts of this clonotype. The chain combines TRBV28 with TRBJ2-3, with D uncertain. V lost 8 bases and J 4 bases, leaving 7 bases between the germline ends. The CDR3 has 11 amino acids. Germline-derived CDR1 and CDR2 are MDHEN and SYDVKM. The CDR3 sequence: CASVEADTQYF. Written as DNA, the CDR3 is TGTGCCAGCGTAGAGGCAGATACGCAGTATTTT.